Listed below are T cell receptor beta chains from one sample, sequenced in a study of shared clonotypes between healthy human individuals. Assay used: immunoSEQ multiplex PCR; TCRdb lists only in-frame clones, some missing. The profile shows about 2 million clones, 90% to 95% of them singletons. Sequencing used naive CD4+ T cells sorted from blood. These receptors were obtained from a man between 18 and 29 years old in good health. CDR3s include the opening cysteine and the closing phenylalanine or tryptophan. The order of the fields is D gene, J gene, clone size, V gene, CDR3 DNA, CDR3 protein. The D gene is left open where the match is weak. Not all rows give a size; the values are once, few, many and, for expanded clones, a class.

>-|TRBJ1-1|-|TRBV5-1
TGCGCCAGCAGCATCAGGGAAAACACTGAAGCTTTCTTT
CASSIRENTEAFF
>-|TRBJ1-6|-|TRBV2
TGTGCCAGCAGAACCTCCAGGGCTGGCGATTCACCCCTCCACTTT
CASRTSRAGDSPLHF
>TRBD1|TRBJ1-3|-|TRBV5-6
TGTGCCAGCAGCCGACAGGGCTCTGGAAACACCATATATTTT
CASSRQGSGNTIYF
>TRBD1|TRBJ2-6|-|TRBV28
TGTGCCAGCAGTGACGGGACAGGGTCTGGGGCCAACGTCCTGACTTTC
CASSDGTGSGANVLTF
>-|TRBJ2-7|-|TRBV4-1
TGCGCCAGCAGCCGAACAGGGTACGGGCTCTACGAGCAGTACTTC
CASSRTGYGLYEQYF
>-|TRBJ2-7|-|TRBV9
TGTGCCAGCAGCGTAGACGGCTCCTACGAGCAGTACTTC
CASSVDGSYEQYF
>TRBD2|TRBJ2-1|-|TRBV6-5
TGTGCCAGCAGTTACTCCCCGCTAGCGGGAGGGGGGCAGTTCTTC
CASSYSPLAGGGQFF
>-|TRBJ2-3|-|TRBV28
TGTGCCAGCGGGACGACCACAGATACGCAGTATTTT
CASGTTTDTQYF
>TRBD2|TRBJ2-1|-|TRBV30
TGTGCCTGTAGCGGGAGGGCCTATGAGCAGTTCTTC
CACSGRAYEQFF
>-|TRBJ2-5|-|TRBV10-3
TGTGCCATCAGTGAGTCGCAACTAGGTTCGGAGACCCAGTACTTC
CAISESQLGSETQYF
>TRBD1|TRBJ2-7|-|TRBV27
TGTGCCAGCAAGCCTGGGACAGGGGCCGGGGCCTACGAGCAGTACTTC
CASKPGTGAGAYEQYF
>-|TRBJ2-7|-|TRBV6-1
TGTGCCAGCAGTGGTTTACCAGGAGTTAGCTCCTACGAGCAGTACTTC
CASSGLPGVSSYEQYF
>-|TRBJ2-7|-|TRBV10-2
TGCGCCAGCAGTGAGAGATACGAGCAGTACTTC
CASSERYEQYF
>-|TRBJ1-4|-|TRBV6-5
TGTGCCAGCAGTTGGACCCCGGGGCTGAGTGAAAAACTGTTTTTT
CASSWTPGLSEKLFF
>-|TRBJ2-7|-|TRBV4-1
TGCGCCAGCAGCCAAGAATTAGGGGGGGCGAGCTCCTACGAGCAGTACTTC
CASSQELGGASSYEQYF
>-|TRBJ2-7|-|TRBV7-9
TGTGCCAGCAGCTTAGGGGAATACGCGTCCGAGCAGTACTTC
CASSLGEYASEQYF
>-|TRBJ2-1|-|TRBV11-2
TGTGCCAGCAGCTTAGATCCCCCCCACGGCCGTGCGGATGAGCAGTTCTTC
CASSLDPPHGRADEQFF
>-|TRBJ1-2|few|TRBV11-2
TGTGCCAGCAGCTCCCTGACACGCTATGGCTACACCTTC
CASSSLTRYGYTF
>TRBD2|TRBJ2-7|-|TRBV7-9
TGTGCCAGCAGCTTATCCATTACGGCGGGGGGTAACTACGAGCAGTACTTC
CASSLSITAGGNYEQYF
>-|TRBJ2-7|-|TRBV6-1
TGTGCCAGCAGTGAAGTGATTAGCGTGGGAATGTTTAGCTCCTACGAGCAGTACTTC
CASSEVISVGMFSSYEQYF
>-|TRBJ2-6|-|TRBV5-8
TGTGCCAGCAGCTTGGCCTTCTCTGGGGCCAACGTCCTGACTTTC
CASSLAFSGANVLTF
>-|TRBJ2-5|-|TRBV4-3
TGCGCCAGCAGCCAGGATACAGGTCTCCAAGAGACCCAGTACTTC
CASSQDTGLQETQYF
>TRBD2|TRBJ2-7|-|TRBV27
TGTGCCAGCAGACATAGGGGGACTAGCGAGTACGAGCAGTACTTC
CASRHRGTSEYEQYF
>-|TRBJ1-5|-|TRBV4-3
TGCGCCAGCAGCGAATCCCAGGGAAATCAGCCCCAGCATTTT
CASSESQGNQPQHF
>-|TRBJ2-7|-|TRBV7-2
TGTGCCAGCAGCTTGGGAACCCAGCGGGTCGAGCAGTACTTC
CASSLGTQRVEQYF
>-|TRBJ1-1|-|TRBV15
TGTGCCACCAGCAGAGATCGAGAGGTCCGCGCTGCTTTCTTT
CATSRDREVRAAFF
>-|TRBJ1-1|-|TRBV7-9
TGTGCCAGCAGCTTAGCCGTTGCGGGTTTCAGGGGCACTGAAGCTTTCTTT
CASSLAVAGFRGTEAFF
>-|TRBJ2-3|-|TRBV9
TGTGCCAGCAGGGTTTCCACAGATACGCAGTATTTT
CASRVSTDTQYF
>-|TRBJ2-7|-|TRBV6-6
TGTGCCAGCAGTGCCGTACAGAACTACGAGCAGTACTTC
CASSAVQNYEQYF
>-|TRBJ1-2|-|TRBV6-1
TGTGCCAGCAGTGAAACCCCGAGGCAGGGCTATGGCTACACCTTC
CASSETPRQGYGYTF
>TRBD2|TRBJ2-1|-|TRBV9
TGTGCCAGCAGCGTAGGCGGCGGGAGCTCCTACAATGAGCAGTTCTTC
CASSVGGGSSYNEQFF
>TRBD1|TRBJ2-3|-|TRBV14
TGTGCCAGCAGCCAAATGAGGGGGCTCACAGATACGCAGTATTTT
CASSQMRGLTDTQYF
>TRBD2|TRBJ2-5|once|TRBV5-1
TGCGCCAGCAGCTTGGGTGGGACTAGCGGGGAAGAGACCCAGTACTTC
CASSLGGTSGEETQYF
>TRBD2|TRBJ2-1|-|TRBV5-1
TGCGCCAGCACCACGGGGGGGACATTCTCCTACAATGAGCAGTTCTTC
CASTTGGTFSYNEQFF
>-|TRBJ1-5|-|TRBV6-5
TGTGCCAGCAGCCTTACCGGGCAGGGTCAGCAGCCCCAGCATTTT
CASSLTGQGQQPQHF
>TRBD1|TRBJ2-4|once|TRBV7-2
TGTGCCAGCAGCTTACCCCTCAGGGGGCCTAAAGCCAAAAACATTCAGTACTTC
CASSLPLRGPKAKNIQYF
>-|TRBJ2-7|-|TRBV7-9
TGTGCCAGCAGTTCGGACTCTTCCTACGAGCAGTACTTC
CASSSDSSYEQYF
>-|TRBJ2-5|-|TRBV14
TGTGCCAGCAGCCATCAAGGATGGTGGAACGAGACCCAGTACTTC
CASSHQGWWNETQYF
>-|TRBJ2-2|-|TRBV25-1
TGTGCCAGCAGCATCACCGGGGAGCTGTTTTTT
CASSITGELFF
>-|TRBJ1-3|-|TRBV5-6
TGTGCCAGCAGTCTCGGCGACTCTGGAAACACCATATATTTT
CASSLGDSGNTIYF
>-|TRBJ2-5|-|TRBV11-2
TGTGCCAGCAGAAGGGGGTGGGGCGAGACCCAGTACTTC
CASRRGWGETQYF
>-|TRBJ2-7|-|TRBV5-1
TGCGCCAGCAGCTTGGCCGGTTCACTGACCTCCTACGAGCAGTACTTC
CASSLAGSLTSYEQYF
>TRBD2|TRBJ2-3|-|TRBV7-8
TGTGCCAGCAGCTTAGGAGGGACTAGTGTTGGGCAGTATTTT
CASSLGGTSVGQYF
>TRBD2|TRBJ2-7|-|TRBV6-5
TGTGCCAGCAGTCGGACTAGCAACTACGAGCAGTACTTC
CASSRTSNYEQYF
>-|TRBJ2-7|-|TRBV6-6
TGTGCCAGCAGTTACTCGGTAGGAGCGACGCAGTACTTC
CASSYSVGATQYF
>TRBD2|TRBJ2-2|-|TRBV30
TGTGCCTGGACCAAGCGGGGGAACACCGGGGAGCTGTTTTTT
CAWTKRGNTGELFF
>-|TRBJ1-4|-|TRBV15
TGTGCCACCAGCAGGGAGGACAAAACTAATGAAAAACTGTTTTTT
CATSREDKTNEKLFF
>TRBD1|TRBJ2-7|-|TRBV7-2
TGTGCCAGCAGCTTCGGACAGGGATCCTCCTACGAGCAGTACTTC
CASSFGQGSSYEQYF
>TRBD1|TRBJ1-2|-|TRBV5-1
TGCGCCAGCAGCTTGGCCAGGGCAGCCCAGGACAGGGACTACACCTTC
CASSLARAAQDRDYTF
>TRBD1|TRBJ1-2|-|TRBV28
TGTGCCAGCAGCCCACAGGGGGCCTCTGGCTACACCTTC
CASSPQGASGYTF